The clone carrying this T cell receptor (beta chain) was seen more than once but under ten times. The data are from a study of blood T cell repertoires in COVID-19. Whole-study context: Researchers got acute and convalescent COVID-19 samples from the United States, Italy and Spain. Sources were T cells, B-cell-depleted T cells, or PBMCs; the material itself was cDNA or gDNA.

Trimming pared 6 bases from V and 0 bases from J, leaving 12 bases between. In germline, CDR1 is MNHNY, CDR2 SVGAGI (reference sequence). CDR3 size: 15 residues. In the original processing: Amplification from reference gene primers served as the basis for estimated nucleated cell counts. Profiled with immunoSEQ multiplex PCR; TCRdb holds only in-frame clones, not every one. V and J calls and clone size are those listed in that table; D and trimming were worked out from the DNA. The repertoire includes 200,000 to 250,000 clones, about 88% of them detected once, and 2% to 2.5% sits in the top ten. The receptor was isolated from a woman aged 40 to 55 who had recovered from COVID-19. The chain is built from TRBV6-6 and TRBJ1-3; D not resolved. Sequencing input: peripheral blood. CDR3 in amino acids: CASRLSQSSGNTIYF. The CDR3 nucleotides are TGTGCCAGCAGATTATCACAGAGCTCTGGAAACACCATATATTTT.